This T cell receptor (beta chain) came from a study of shared clonotypes between healthy human individuals. Genomic DNA (from each subset) was split evenly across several immunoSEQ plates. In the original analysis: Junction-only sequences without quality scores came from ImmunoSEQ, so filtering differed. The method was immunoSEQ multiplex PCR; TCRdb's version includes in-frame clones alone and lacks a portion of them. The V and J calls and clone size were taken over from that table, and D and trimming were inferred from the DNA. The sample gives 2.3 million or so clones, 85% to 95% of which show up once; 0.35% to 0.5% is in the top ten. Among the donors, all were Caucasian adults who lived in Nashville, Tennessee. The investigators split CD4+ cells into a CD45RA+ naive subset and a CD45RA-negative memory subset. Germline lookup yields CDR1 LNHDA and CDR2 SQIVND (reference sequence). The CDR3 contains 14 residues. Trimming left V 5 bases short and J 4 bases short, with 12 bases between.

The receptor was derived from a man aged 18 to 35 in good health. Some clones in this sample may be carry-over from other donors' samples. This chain connects TRBV19 to TRBJ2-4; D ambiguous. The sample consisted of naive CD4+ T cells from PBMCs. Subset specified: CD45RA+ positively selected. CDR3 coding DNA: TGTGCCAGTAGTGACCCGCGCCGGAAAAACATTCAGTACTTC. The encoded protein is CASSDPRRKNIQYF.